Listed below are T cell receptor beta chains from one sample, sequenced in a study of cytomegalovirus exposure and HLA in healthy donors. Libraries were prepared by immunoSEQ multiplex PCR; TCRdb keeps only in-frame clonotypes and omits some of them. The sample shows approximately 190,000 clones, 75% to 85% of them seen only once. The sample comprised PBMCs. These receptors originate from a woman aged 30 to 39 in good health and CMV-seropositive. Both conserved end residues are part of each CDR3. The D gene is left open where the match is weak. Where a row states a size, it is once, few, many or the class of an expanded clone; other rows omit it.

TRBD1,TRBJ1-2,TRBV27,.,TGTGCCAGCAGTGCCACAGGGGAATGGGGCTACACCTTC,CASSATGEWGYTF
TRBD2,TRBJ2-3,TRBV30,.,TGTGCCTGGAGCGCCCTTTGGTCTAGCGGGGGAACAGATACGCAGTATTTT,CAWSALWSSGGTDTQYF
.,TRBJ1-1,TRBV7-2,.,TGTGCCAGCAGCTTGTACAGGGTAGGAGACACTGAAGCTTTCTTT,CASSLYRVGDTEAFF
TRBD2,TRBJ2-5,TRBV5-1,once,TGCGCCAGTTCACCGGGGGTACGGCGGGAGGGGAGAGAGACCCAGTACTTC,CASSPGVRREGRETQYF
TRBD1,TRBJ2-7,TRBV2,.,TGTGCCAGCACCGACGGGGACAGGGGTGGGACCTACGAGCAGTACTTC,CASTDGDRGGTYEQYF
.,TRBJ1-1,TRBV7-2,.,TGTGCCAGCTTAGAGGAAATCAACACTGAAGCTTTCTTT,CASLEEINTEAFF
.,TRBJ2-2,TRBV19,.,TGTGCCAGTAGTATACAGGGCAACACCGGGGAGCTGTTTTTT,CASSIQGNTGELFF
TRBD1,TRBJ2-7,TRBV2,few,TGTGCCAGCAGTGACGACAGGGGGTCCTACGAGCAGTACTTC,CASSDDRGSYEQYF
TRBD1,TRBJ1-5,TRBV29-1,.,TGCAGCGTTGAAGACGACAGGGTGCGTCAGCCCCAGCATTTT,CSVEDDRVRQPQHF
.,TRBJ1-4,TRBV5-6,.,TGTGCCAGCACCCTAAGTCCGGGTGAAAAACTGTTTTTT,CASTLSPGEKLFF
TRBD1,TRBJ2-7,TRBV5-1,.,TGCGCCAGCAGCTTACAAGGGACAGACTACGAGCAGTACTTC,CASSLQGTDYEQYF
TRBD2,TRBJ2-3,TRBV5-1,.,TGCGCCAGCAGCCCGCTGACTAGCGGCCCTTCGGATACGCAGTATTTT,CASSPLTSGPSDTQYF
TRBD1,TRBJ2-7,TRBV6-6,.,TGTGCCAGCAGTTACTCCCGGGACAGGGTGTACTTC,CASSYSRDRVYF
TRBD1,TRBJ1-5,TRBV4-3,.,TGCGCCAGCCGCCAGACCGAGGGGGCCGGCCAGCCCCAGCATTTT,CASRQTEGAGQPQHF
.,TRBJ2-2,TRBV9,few,TGTGCCAGCAGCGTAGATCAGACAGCGAACACCGGGGAGCTGTTTTTT,CASSVDQTANTGELFF
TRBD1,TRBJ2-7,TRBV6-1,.,TGTGCCAGCAGTGAAGCGCTTCCGGGACAGGGGAGGCGCGAGCAGTACTTC,CASSEALPGQGRREQYF
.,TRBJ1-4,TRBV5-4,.,TGTGCCAGCAGCTTGGCCCAGCGGGGGGGAGGTAATGAAAAACTGTTTTTT,CASSLAQRGGGNEKLFF
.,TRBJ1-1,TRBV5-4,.,TGTGCCAGCAGCTTGCGGGACTTGGGGACTGAAGCTTTCTTT,CASSLRDLGTEAFF
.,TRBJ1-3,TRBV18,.,TGTGCCAGCTCACCCCGTAGTATGTCTGGAAACACCATATATTTT,CASSPRSMSGNTIYF
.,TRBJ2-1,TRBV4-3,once,TGCGCCAGCAGCCAAGGGTCTAGTATTTTAAATGAGCAGTTCTTC,CASSQGSSILNEQFF
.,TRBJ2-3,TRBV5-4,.,TGTGCCAGCAGCTTGGCCGTCGAAGCGGCTGGGGATACGCAGTATTTT,CASSLAVEAAGDTQYF
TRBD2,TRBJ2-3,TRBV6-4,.,TGTGCCAGCAGTGACTCGGGGACTAGCGGCACAGATACGCAGTATTTT,CASSDSGTSGTDTQYF
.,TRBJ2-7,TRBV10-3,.,TGTGCCATCAACCTGGGACTAGGGGGCGTTCAGTACTTC,CAINLGLGGVQYF
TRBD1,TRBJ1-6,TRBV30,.,TGTGCCTGGAGTAGGACAGGGGGTTCACCCCTCCACTTT,CAWSRTGGSPLHF
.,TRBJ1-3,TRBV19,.,TGTGCCAGTAGTCTGGCCTCTGGAAACACCATATATTTT,CASSLASGNTIYF
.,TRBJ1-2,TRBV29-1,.,TGCAGCGTTACGACAGGAAACTATGGCTACACCTTC,CSVTTGNYGYTF
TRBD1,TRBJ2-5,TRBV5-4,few,TGTGCCAGCAGCCTCCGGACAGGCCAAGAGACCCAGTACTTC,CASSLRTGQETQYF
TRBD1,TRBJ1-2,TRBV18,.,TGTGCCAGCTCACCCTTAGCAACCCGGGACAGTTTTTATGGCTACACCTTC,CASSPLATRDSFYGYTF
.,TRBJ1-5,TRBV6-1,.,TGTGCCAGCACGAGGGCCAGCAATCAGCCCCAGCATTTT,CASTRASNQPQHF
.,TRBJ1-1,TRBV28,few,TGTGCCAGCAGGTCCCAAATTGAAGCTTTCTTT,CASRSQIEAFF
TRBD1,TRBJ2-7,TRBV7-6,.,TGTGCCAGCAGCCGGGGACAGGGGGACTACGAGCAGTACTTC,CASSRGQGDYEQYF
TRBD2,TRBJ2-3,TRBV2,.,TGTGCCAGCAGCCCGGGACTAAGCACAGATACGCAGTATTTT,CASSPGLSTDTQYF
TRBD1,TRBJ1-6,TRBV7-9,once,TGTGCCAGCAGCCATCGCCGGGACAGGAATTCACCCCTCCACTTT,CASSHRRDRNSPLHF
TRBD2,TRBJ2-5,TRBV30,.,TGTGCCTGGTCTTTGCGGGGGGGCTTGCAGACCCAGTACTTC,CAWSLRGGLQTQYF
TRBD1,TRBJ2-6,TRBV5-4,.,TGTGCCAGCAGCCCAAAAGAGGGGGCTAGTGGGGCCAACGTCCTGACTTTC,CASSPKEGASGANVLTF
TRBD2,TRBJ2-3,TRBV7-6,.,TGTGCCAGCAGCCCCCGGACTAGCGAGCTGACAGATACGCAGTATTTT,CASSPRTSELTDTQYF
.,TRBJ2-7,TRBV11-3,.,TGTGCCAGCAGCTTCGGGGACGAGCAGTACTTC,CASSFGDEQYF
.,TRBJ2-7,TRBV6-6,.,TGTGCCAGCATGGAGGGGCCACTCTACGAGCAGTACTTC,CASMEGPLYEQYF
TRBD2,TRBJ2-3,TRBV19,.,TGTGCCAGCACTAGCGGGGGGACAGATACGCAGTATTTT,CASTSGGTDTQYF
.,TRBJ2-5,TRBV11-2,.,TGTGCCAGCAGCTTGAGGGGGCAAGAGACCCAGTACTTC,CASSLRGQETQYF
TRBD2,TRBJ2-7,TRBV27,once,TGTGCCAGCAGTTTGGCGGGAGGGGGCTACGAGCAGTACTTC,CASSLAGGGYEQYF
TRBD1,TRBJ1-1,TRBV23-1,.,TGCGCCAGCAGTCAATCTAGACAGGGGTTACCTGAAGCTTTCTTT,CASSQSRQGLPEAFF
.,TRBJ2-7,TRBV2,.,TGTGCCAGTGAGTCAGGACTGACCTACGAGCAGTACTTC,CASESGLTYEQYF
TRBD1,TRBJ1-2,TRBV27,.,TGTGCCACCTGGGACAGGCCGAACTATGGCTACACCTTC,CATWDRPNYGYTF
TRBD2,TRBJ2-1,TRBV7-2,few,TGTGCCAGCAGCCCGACTAGCGCTGAGCAGTTCTTC,CASSPTSAEQFF
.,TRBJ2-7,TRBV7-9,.,TGTTCCAGCAGCTTTTTGTCGACATACGAGCAGTACTTC,CSSSFLSTYEQYF
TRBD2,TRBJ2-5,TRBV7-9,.,TGTGCCAGCAGCCCGGGACTAGCGGGAAGAGAGACCCAGTACTTC,CASSPGLAGRETQYF
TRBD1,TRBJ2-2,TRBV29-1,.,TGCAGCTACCGGGCAGGGGGTTCCGGGGAGCTGTTTTTT,CSYRAGGSGELFF
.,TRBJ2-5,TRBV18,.,TGTGCCAGCTCACCGGGAGGCGCCCCAGAAACCCAGTACTTC,CASSPGGAPETQYF
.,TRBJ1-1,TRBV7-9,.,TGTGCCAGCAGCTCCACATGGAACACTGAAGCTTTCTTT,CASSSTWNTEAFF
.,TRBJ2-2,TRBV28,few,TGTGCCAGCAGTTCCACCATCGGTCCCGGGGAGCTGTTTTTT,CASSSTIGPGELFF
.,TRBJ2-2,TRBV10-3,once,TGTGCCATCAGTGAGTCGAGTACGGCGAACACCGGGGAGCTGTTTTTT,CAISESSTANTGELFF
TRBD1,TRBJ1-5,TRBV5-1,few,TGCGCCAGCAGCCTAGGTGGGACAGGGGGCAATCAGCCCCAGCATTTT,CASSLGGTGGNQPQHF